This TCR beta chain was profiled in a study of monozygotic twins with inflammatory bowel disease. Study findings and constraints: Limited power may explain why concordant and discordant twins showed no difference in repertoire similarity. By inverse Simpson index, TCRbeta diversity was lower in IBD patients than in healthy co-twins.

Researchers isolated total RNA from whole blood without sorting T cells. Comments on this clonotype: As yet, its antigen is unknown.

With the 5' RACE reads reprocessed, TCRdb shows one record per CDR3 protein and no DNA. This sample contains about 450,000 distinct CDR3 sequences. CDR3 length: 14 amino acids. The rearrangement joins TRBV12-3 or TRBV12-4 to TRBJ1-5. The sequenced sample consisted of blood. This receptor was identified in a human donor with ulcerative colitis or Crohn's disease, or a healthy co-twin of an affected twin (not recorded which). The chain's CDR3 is CASSLEGFGQPQHF.